Presented here are 10 T cell receptor beta chains from one specimen sequenced in a study of OX40 agonist ivuxolimab in advanced cancers. Data came from immunoSEQ multiplex PCR; TCRdb stores just in-frame clones and leaves some out. This table has about 62,000 clones, around 81% appearing once. This specimen consisted of CD4+ or CD8+ T cells sorted from blood, obtained in a trial of the OX40 agonist ivuxolimab. These receptors were collected from an adult with an advanced solid tumor such as melanoma, head and neck, liver or kidney cancer.

V and J are TRBV28 and TRBJ2-7; weak D call: TRBD2 (5 bases). The CDR3 spans 14 residues. V was clipped by 7 bases and J by 2 bases, with 15 bases between them. Per the germline V gene, CDR1 is MDHEN and CDR2 is SYDVKM. The CDR3 sequence is CASKAGLLTYEQYF. In nucleotides, the CDR3 is TGTGCCAGCAAGGCTGGACTTCTGACCTACGAGCAGTACTTC.

The chain combines TRBV7-9 with TRBJ2-7, with D perhaps TRBD1 or TRBD2 (5 bases each). Trimming removed 3 bases from V and 6 bases from J, with 21 bases in between. The CDR3 runs to 16 residues. The germline gives CDR1 SEHNR, CDR2 FQNEAQ (reference sequence). In nucleotides, the CDR3 is TGTGCCAGCAGCTTTCAACCCGGGACGCGAACTGGCGAGCAGTACTTC. It yields the protein CASSFQPGTRTGEQYF.

This clone was seen only a few times. The rearrangement links TRBV19 to TRBJ1-5; 10 positions match TRBD1. This CDR3 is 15 amino acids long. V shed 10 bases and J 4 bases; nucleotides not matched to a gene: 10. Germline V CDR1 and CDR2: LNHDA, SQIVND (reference sequence). The CDR3: CATRGQGRNNQPQHF. In DNA, the CDR3 is TGTGCCACTAGGGGACAGGGGAGGAATAATCAGCCCCAGCATTTT. The full variable domain, rest sourced from reference TRBV19 and TRBJ1-5, is DGGITQSPKYLFRKEGQNVTLSCEQNLNHDAMYWYRQDPGQGLRLIYYSQIVNDFQKGDIAEGYSVSREKKESFPLTVTSAQKNPTAFYLCATRGQGRNNQPQHFGDGTRLSIL.

The chain couples TRBV11-2 to TRBJ2-7; tentative D call: TRBD2 (6 bases). Trimming cost V 6 bases and J 1 base, with 10 bases left between them. The CDR3 is made up of 13 amino acids. CDR1 SGHAT and CDR2 FQNNGV come from the germline V gene. DNA of the CDR3: TGTGCCAGCAGACATAGCGGTTCCTACGAGCAGTACTTC. This encodes CASRHSGSYEQYF. Supplemented by reference TRBV11-2 and TRBJ2-7, the full variable domain reads EAGVAQSPRYKIIEKRQSVAFWCNPISGHATLYWYQQILGQGPKLLIQFQNNGVVDDSQLPKDRFSAERLKGVDSTLKIQPAKLEDSAVYLCASRHSGSYEQYFGPGTRLTVT.

The CDR3 nucleotides are TGTGCCAGCAGCTTGGTTGCGGGAGGCCCAGATACGCAGTATTTT. Amino acids: CASSLVAGGPDTQYF. The genes are TRBV5-4 and TRBJ2-3, with TRBD2 identical over 8 bases. The J segment lost 4 bases and the V segment lost 0 bases, leaving 4 bases of the junction unmatched. Germline CDR1 is SGHNT and CDR2 is YYREEE (reference sequence). The CDR3 extends over 15 amino acids.

The chain combines TRBV6-5 with TRBJ1-5; perhaps TRBD1 as D (5 bases). This CDR3 has 14 residues. The V gene lost 2 bases and the J gene lost 3 bases, with 8 bases spanning the gap. Per the germline V gene, CDR1 is MNHEY and CDR2 is SVGAGI. The CDR3 coding sequence is TGTGCCAGCAGTTACGGGGGAATCAATCAGCCCCAGCATTTT. Translated, it gives CASSYGGINQPQHF.

The rearrangement joins TRBV28 to TRBJ1-2; D perhaps matches TRBD1 (6 bases). Trimming removed 5 bases from V and 5 bases from J, with 18 bases in between. Germline lookup yields CDR1 MDHEN and CDR2 SYDVKM. This CDR3 has 15 amino acids. The CDR3 bases are TGTGCCAGCAGTGCCGGATCCACAGGGTATTATGGCTACACCTTC. This sequence encodes CASSAGSTGYYGYTF.

This chain joins TRBV28 and TRBJ1-1; D gene ambiguous. CDR3 length equals 11 residues. Germline values: CDR1 MDHEN, CDR2 SYDVKM. Trimming left V 3 bases short and J 3 bases short, with 2 bases between. The CDR3 loop is CASSFDTEAFF. The CDR3 region has the DNA TGTGCCAGCAGTTTCGACACTGAAGCTTTCTTT. Filled out from reference TRBV28 and TRBJ1-1, the complete variable domain reads DVKVTQSSRYLVKRTGEKVFLECVQDMDHENMFWYRQDPGLGLRLIYFSYDVKMKEKGDIPEGYSVSREKKERFSLILESASTNQTSMYLCASSFDTEAFFGQGTRLTVV.

The J gene is TRBJ2-5, the V gene TRBV18, with D unresolved. V dropped 3 bases and J dropped 5 bases, with 13 bases sitting between them. Germline lookup yields CDR1 KGHSH and CDR2 LQKENI. CDR3 size: 14 residues. The CDR3: CASSPDSTEETQYF. DNA of the CDR3: TGTGCCAGCTCACCCGATTCCACGGAGGAGACCCAGTACTTC.

This clone occurred once. The chain has TRBV4-3 and TRBJ2-2; TRBD2 aligns across 10 bases. The J segment lost 4 bases and the V segment lost 1 base, leaving 3 bases of the junction unmatched. Germline-derived CDR1 and CDR2 are LGHNA and YSLEER. CDR3 length equals 16 residues. The CDR3 is CASSQVAGGRTGELFF. The CDR3 nucleotides are TGCGCCAGCAGCCAAGTAGCGGGAGGACGCACCGGGGAGCTGTTTTTT.